This T cell receptor (beta chain) was sequenced in a study of OX40 agonist ivuxolimab in advanced cancers. Study-level background: Patients assigned to dose escalation were diagnosed with hepatocellular carcinoma, melanoma, renal cell or head and neck cancer.

The method was immunoSEQ multiplex PCR; TCRdb's version includes in-frame clones alone and lacks a portion of them. The sample contains approximately 26,000 clones, around 83% of which appear only once. The length of the CDR3 is 15 residues. Germline lookup yields CDR1 SGDLS and CDR2 YYNGEE. The V gene end was trimmed by 2 bases and the J gene end by 3 bases; junction bases not matched to a gene: 6. Exclusion of a patient followed from autoimmune disease history or systemic immunosuppression. This clone has only one observation. The receptor was derived from an adult with an advanced solid tumor such as melanoma, head and neck, liver or kidney cancer. The source was CD4+ or CD8+ T cells sorted from blood, collected in a trial of the OX40 agonist ivuxolimab. V usage is TRBV9 and J usage is TRBJ2-7, with 9 positions matching TRBD2. The CDR3 loop reads CASSVNSGSVYEQYF. DNA of the CDR3: TGTGCCAGCAGCGTTAATAGCGGGAGTGTCTACGAGCAGTACTTC.